This T cell receptor beta chain was identified during a study of blood T cell repertoires in COVID-19. Repertoires were generated with immunoSEQ multiplex PCR, while TCRdb's copy carries only in-frame clones and drops some. The sample holds 170,000 or so clones; 86% are singletons and the top ten take 7% to 10%. This clone was recorded a few times. The sample carries other DNA sequences with the same CDR3. The source material was peripheral blood. The source is a man aged 50-60 years with active or convalescent COVID-19.

The CDR3 here is CASSPDSNTGELFF. The CDR3 region has the DNA TGTGCCAGCAGCCCTGACTCAAACACCGGGGAGCTGTTTTTT. The chain employs TRBV3-1 (or the pseudogene TRBV3-2) and TRBJ2-2; D remains ambiguous. Germline assignment: CDR1 LGHDT and CDR2 YNNKEL (reference sequence). The V end was cut by 4 bases, the J end by 2 bases, with 8 bases between. The CDR3 totals 14 residues.